Following are 21 T cell receptor beta chains from one sample sequenced in a study of radiotherapy plus CTLA-4 blockade in lung cancer (dated by TCRdb to between 2017 and 2018). Receptors were amplified or captured by the immunoSEQ multiplex PCR assay. In TCRdb, the immuneACCESS table is reduced to in-frame sequences with V and J assigned. These tables do not hold every clone; where another copy was compared, an unresolved V gene accounts for under half, and the others remain unexplained. The sample includes 90,000 or so clones, with around 86% observed a single time. 0.75% to 0.95% of the sample belongs to the ten largest clones. Sequencing used peripheral blood, obtained from a patient treated with radiotherapy plus ipilimumab. These receptors originate from a human donor with non-small cell lung cancer who had stable disease on radiotherapy plus ipilimumab.

This chain connects TRBV9 to TRBJ2-7, with a weak D call TRBD2 (6 bases). V lost 2 bases and J lost 0, with 12 bases in between. The CDR3 is made up of 15 amino acids. The germline V gene has CDR1 SGDLS and CDR2 YYNGEE. The CDR3 here is CASSVGTSRSYEQYF. The CDR3 coding sequence is TGTGCCAGCAGCGTGGGGACTTCTCGCTCCTACGAGCAGTACTTC.

V usage is TRBV18 and J usage is TRBJ1-5, with a possible D match to TRBD1 (6 bases). V lost 3 bases and J 6 bases, leaving 18 bases between the germline ends. The length of the CDR3 is 16 residues. CDR1 is KGHSH and CDR2 is LQKENI in the germline V gene. The CDR3: CASSPTGGAGGQPQHF. The DNA for the CDR3 is TGTGCCAGCTCACCGACGGGGGGCGCGGGTGGTCAGCCCCAGCATTTT.

The chain carries TRBV6-6 and TRBJ2-3; unclear D gene. The CDR3 sequence is 15 residues long. CDR1 MNHNY and CDR2 SVGAGI come from the germline V gene (reference sequence). V gave up 1 base and J gave up 1 base, with 9 bases separating them. CDR3 DNA: TGTGCCAGCAGTTACTTGGTCGCGGGCACAGATACGCAGTATTTT. This gives the protein CASSYLVAGTDTQYF.

The CDR3: CASSQGQGAIGELFF. In nucleotides, the CDR3 is TGTGCCAGCAGCCAAGGACAGGGGGCGATCGGGGAGCTGTTTTTT. The chain employs TRBV6-6 and TRBJ2-2; TRBD1 matches at 11 bases. CDR1 MNHNY and CDR2 SVGAGI come from the germline V gene (reference sequence). V lost 6 bases and J lost 7; bases outside the gene matches: 7. This CDR3 spans 15 amino acids.

The chain carries TRBV9 and TRBJ1-6; D possibly corresponds to TRBD1 (5 bases). CDR1 and CDR2 (germline): SGDLS, YYNGEE. Trimming took 5 bases from V and 10 from J, leaving 13 bases between them. The CDR3 loop spans 13 amino acids. The chain's CDR3 is CASRSAGESPLHF. The CDR3 DNA sequence: TGTGCCAGCAGGTCAGCGGGGGAGTCACCCCTCCACTTT.

The chain has TRBV28 and TRBJ1-3, with TRBD1 matching 7 bases. Germline CDR1 and CDR2: MDHEN and SYDVKM. V gave up 6 bases and J gave up 6 bases; unmatched junction bases: 5. CDR3 length: 13 amino acids. The CDR3 spells CASSRDRVNTIYF. The DNA for the CDR3 is TGTGCCAGCAGCCGCGACAGGGTAAACACCATATATTTT.

The rearrangement joins TRBV19 to TRBJ1-1, with 11 bases lining up with TRBD1. The CDR3 extends over 16 amino acids. After removal of 5 bases from V and 0 bases from J, the junction contained 5 bases not matched to a gene. The germline V gene encodes CDR1 LNHDA and CDR2 SQIVND (reference sequence). CDR3 bases: TGTGCCAGTAGTTCCCGGACAGGGGGCTTGAACACTGAAGCTTTCTTT. This encodes CASSSRTGGLNTEAFF.

This clone is a singleton in its sample. The chain has TRBV15 and TRBJ1-5; no reliable D call. Per germline, CDR1 LNHNV and CDR2 YYDKDF (reference sequence). Trimming removed 4 bases from V and 8 bases from J, with 12 bases in between. The CDR3 runs to 13 residues. CDR3 in amino acids: CATSTPGVEPQHF. The CDR3 DNA follows: TGTGCCACCAGCACCCCCGGGGTAGAGCCCCAGCATTTT.

This clone was detected only a few times. The same CDR3 also results from other DNA sequences found in this sample. V and J are TRBV7-3 and TRBJ2-2, with a weak D call TRBD1 (7 bases). Germline-derived CDR1 and CDR2 are SGHTA and FQGTGA. There are 15 residues in the CDR3. V shed 1 base and J shed 4 bases, with 10 bases lying between them. CDR3 sequence (DNA): TGTGCCAGCAGCTTAAGACAGGGAGGCACCGGGGAGCTGTTTTTT. Translation: CASSLRQGGTGELFF.

V gene TRBV9 combines with J gene TRBJ2-5; 13 bases are a match to TRBD2. V shed 3 bases, J shed 4 bases, and the junction held 9 bases outside the gene matches. Germline V gene data show CDR1 as SGDLS and CDR2 as YYNGEE. CDR3 length: 17 residues. CDR3 coding DNA: TGTGCCAGCAGCGCGGGACTAGCGGGGTCTACGGGAGAGACCCAGTACTTC. Encoded protein: CASSAGLAGSTGETQYF.

The genes are TRBV19 and TRBJ1-1, with 10 bases matching TRBD1. This CDR3 is 15 amino acids long. CDR1 and CDR2 (germline): LNHDA, SQIVND (reference sequence). The V gene end was trimmed by 5 bases and the J gene end by 2 bases; junction bases not matched to a gene: 5. CDR3 residues: CASSDRGQGNTEAFF. Written as DNA, the CDR3 is TGTGCCAGTAGTGACAGGGGGCAGGGAAACACTGAAGCTTTCTTT.

This clone was seen only a few times. The genes are TRBV6-5 and TRBJ2-3, with 12 nucleotides matching TRBD1. The V segment lost 0 bases and the J segment 7 bases; nucleotides outside the gene matches: 5. In germline, CDR1 is MNHEY, CDR2 SVGAGI. The CDR3 extends over 16 amino acids. The CDR3 nucleotides are TGTGCCAGCAGTTACTCCGGGGACAGGGGGCTAAATACGCAGTATTTT. Its translation: CASSYSGDRGLNTQYF.

In DNA form, the CDR3 reads TGTGCCAGCAGCCTACTAGCGGGTTCAACAGATACGCAGTATTTT. The encoded protein is CASSLLAGSTDTQYF. The rearrangement uses TRBV9 and TRBJ2-3; 9 nucleotides agree with TRBD2. The V segment lost 4 bases and the J segment 3 bases; nucleotides outside the gene matches: 6. The CDR3 loop spans 15 amino acids. The germline V gene has CDR1 SGDLS and CDR2 YYNGEE.

The genes are TRBV4-1 and TRBJ1-2; 7 positions agree with TRBD1. The junction had 7 bases not matched to a gene; V was cut back by 0 bases and J by 3 bases. The germline gives CDR1 MGHRA, CDR2 YSYEKL. The CDR3 contains 16 residues. The DNA for the CDR3 is TGCGCCAGCAGCCAAGAAGTAGGGGGCGTATACTATGGCTACACCTTC. Translated: CASSQEVGGVYYGYTF.

A remark on this clone: Within the sample, other DNA sequences also encode this same CDR3. The CDR3 DNA sequence: TGTGCCAGTAGCCCGGGGGACGGATACAATGAGCAGTTCTTC. This encodes CASSPGDGYNEQFF. The chain uses TRBV7-9 and TRBJ2-1; TRBD2 might be the D (6 bases). With 9 bases removed from V and 4 bases from J, the gap between germline ends came to 16 bases. From germline, CDR1 is SEHNR and CDR2 FQNEAQ (reference sequence). The CDR3 contains 14 residues.

V gene TRBV28 combines with J gene TRBJ1-1; D is possibly TRBD1 (6 bases). The V and J ends lost 1 base and 1 base respectively, with 16 bases between them. The germline gives CDR1 MDHEN, CDR2 SYDVKM. The CDR3 totals 17 residues. The CDR3 is CASSLYLGRGSNTEAFF. CDR3 in DNA: TGTGCCAGCAGTTTATATCTGGGCAGGGGATCGAACACTGAAGCTTTCTTT.

The chain recombines TRBV7-6 with TRBJ2-5; TRBD1 agrees at 7 bases. The V and J ends lost 6 bases and 7 bases, in that order; junction bases with no gene match: 17. This CDR3 is 16 amino acids long. Germline lookup yields CDR1 SGHVS and CDR2 FNYEAQ. CDR3 protein: CASSLRDSEILTTQYF. The CDR3, as DNA: TGTGCCAGCAGTCTCCGGGACAGTGAAATTCTCACGACCCAGTACTTC. The variable domain in full, with the rest retrieved from reference TRBV7-6 and TRBJ2-5, is GAGVSQSPRYKVTKRGQDVALRCDPISGHVSLYWYRQALGQGPEFLTYFNYEAQQDKSGLPNDRFSAERPEGSISTLTIQRTEQRDSAMYRCASSLRDSEILTTQYFGPGTRLLVL.

This sequence joins TRBV5-1 and TRBJ1-2; no clear D gene. Germline V lookup: CDR1 SGHRS, CDR2 YFSETQ. Deletions cut 0 bases from V and 3 bases from J, with 6 bases between. The CDR3 covers 13 residues. The CDR3 nucleotides are TGCGCCAGCAGCTTGGCAGACTACTATGGCTACACCTTC. Protein: CASSLADYYGYTF. The full variable domain, rest sourced from reference TRBV5-1 and TRBJ1-2, is KAGVTQTPRYLIKTRGQQVTLSCSPISGHRSVSWYQQTPGQGLQFLFEYFSETQRNKGNFPGRFSGRQFSNSRSEMNVSTLELGDSALYLCASSLADYYGYTFGSGTRLTVV.

J is TRBJ1-2 and V is TRBV28; perhaps TRBD1 as D (5 bases). CDR3 length equals 16 residues. In germline, CDR1 is MDHEN, CDR2 SYDVKM. The V and J ends lost 7 bases and 2 bases respectively, with 20 bases between them. The CDR3 reads CASNRQEDWGNYGYTF. CDR3 bases: TGTGCCAGCAACCGGCAGGAAGATTGGGGCAACTATGGCTACACCTTC.

The V gene is TRBV7-9, the J gene TRBJ2-5; D gene uncertain. Trimming shortened V by 0 bases and J by 10 bases, and 15 bases separated the two germline ends. This CDR3 contains 14 residues. CDR1 SEHNR and CDR2 FQNEAQ come from the germline V gene (reference sequence). CDR3 sequence (DNA): TGTGCCAGCAGCTTAGCAGAGGCCTCCCAGAGCCAGTACTTC. This sequence encodes CASSLAEASQSQYF.

The CDR3 DNA sequence: TGCGCCAGCAGCTCTGGGGACAGGACCTACGAGCAGTACTTC. Translated, it gives CASSSGDRTYEQYF. J is TRBJ2-7 and V is TRBV5-1; 8 nucleotides match TRBD1. J was trimmed by 2 bases and V by 3 bases; bases with no gene match: 4. Germline V gene lookup returns CDR1 SGHRS and CDR2 YFSETQ. The CDR3 has 14 residues.